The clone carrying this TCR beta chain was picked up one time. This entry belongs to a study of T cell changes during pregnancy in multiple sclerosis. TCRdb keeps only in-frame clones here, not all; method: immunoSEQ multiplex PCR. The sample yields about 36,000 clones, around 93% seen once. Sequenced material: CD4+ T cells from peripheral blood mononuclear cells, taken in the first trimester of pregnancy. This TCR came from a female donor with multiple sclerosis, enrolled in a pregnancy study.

The CDR3 nucleotides read TGTGCCAGCAGTGGTCAAGGGGAGGGGCTAGACGGCTACACCTTC. It translates to CASSGQGEGLDGYTF. J is TRBJ1-2 and V is TRBV2, with TRBD1 as a possible D gene (5 bases). The CDR3 extends over 15 amino acids. Trimming took 4 bases from V and 8 from J, leaving 20 bases between them. Germline CDR1 and CDR2: SNHLY and FYNNEI.